Shown below are 14 T cell receptor beta chains from a single sample sequenced in a study of blood T cell repertoires in COVID-19. Here immunoSEQ multiplex PCR was the method, and the copy in TCRdb shows in-frame clones only, minus some. Here the sample spans about 160,000 clones, roughly 87% being singletons. Source material: peripheral blood. These receptors all stem from a woman in her sixties with active or convalescent COVID-19.

The chain uses TRBV5-8 and TRBJ2-1, with TRBD2 as a possible D gene (7 bases). The CDR3 covers 19 residues. Germline CDR1 SGHTS, CDR2 YDEGEE. Trimming left V 2 bases short and J 0 bases short, with 21 bases between. The CDR3 is CASSFSGGGHASSYNEQFF. CDR3 bases: TGTGCCAGCAGCTTCTCCGGCGGGGGCCACGCAAGCTCCTACAATGAGCAGTTCTTC.

This sequence joins TRBV6-5 and TRBJ1-1; D ambiguous. The CDR3 is 15 amino acids. The V gene's germline CDR1 is MNHEY and CDR2 SVGAGI. The V end was cut by 2 bases, the J end by 0 bases, with 10 bases between. This chain's CDR3 is CASSYGGGMNTEAFF. Written as DNA, the CDR3 is TGTGCCAGCAGTTACGGAGGCGGCATGAACACTGAAGCTTTCTTT.

The chain combines TRBV19 with TRBJ2-5, with 12 bases matching TRBD2. This CDR3 contains 15 residues. The trim removed 4 bases at V and 7 bases at J, leaving 7 bases unmatched. CDR1 is LNHDA, CDR2 SQIVND, per germline (reference sequence). Here the CDR3 reads CASSTPLAGGGTQYF. The CDR3 region has the DNA TGTGCCAGTAGTACCCCACTAGCGGGGGGAGGGACCCAGTACTTC.

The V and J genes are TRBV18 and TRBJ2-7; perhaps TRBD2 as D (6 bases). This CDR3 spans 15 amino acids. V shed 4 bases and J shed 2 bases, with 15 bases lying between them. Germline-derived CDR1 and CDR2 are KGHSH and LQKENI. The CDR3 nucleotides are TGTGCCAGCTCACTACGACTAGACGGAACCTACGAGCAGTACTTC. It translates to CASSLRLDGTYEQYF.

The rearrangement links TRBV9 to TRBJ2-3, with 7 bases matching TRBD2. CDR3 length: 16 residues. Germline CDR1 reads SGDLS; CDR2 reads YYNGEE. The V and J ends lost 4 bases and 4 bases, in that order; junction bases with no gene match: 12. The CDR3 DNA is TGTGCCAGCAGCCTAATGACTAGCCCCGTACCAGATACGCAGTATTTT. It codes for CASSLMTSPVPDTQYF. Based on the CDR3 plus reference TRBV9 and TRBJ2-3, the full variable domain is DSGVTQTPKHLITATGQRVTLRCSPRSGDLSVYWYQQSLDQGLQFLIQYYNGEERAKGNILERFSAQQFPDLHSELNLSSLELGDSALYFCASSLMTSPVPDTQYFGPGTRLTVL.

The chain uses TRBV5-4 and TRBJ1-1, with D unresolved. This CDR3 spans 13 amino acids. V was trimmed by 4 bases and J by 5 bases, leaving 12 bases between them. Germline loops: CDR1 SGHNT, CDR2 YYREEE (reference sequence). The CDR3, as DNA: TGTGCCAGCAGCACCGAAGAGGAAACTGAAGCTTTCTTT. Protein sequence: CASSTEEETEAFF.

This chain connects TRBV6-2 or TRBV6-3 to TRBJ1-1; D is unclear. CDR3 length: 12 amino acids. Germline loops: CDR1 MNHEY, CDR2 SVGEGT. V was trimmed by 0 bases and J by 7 bases, leaving 6 bases between them. CDR3 in DNA: TGTGCCAGCAGTTACTCGTTCAATGAAGCTTTCTTT. Translating it yields CASSYSFNEAFF.

This chain links TRBV3-1 (or the pseudogene TRBV3-2) with TRBJ1-1; 7 nucleotides agree with TRBD1. The ends lost 3 bases at V and 0 bases at J; junction bases unmatched: 7. Germline CDR1 is LGHDT and CDR2 is YNNKEL (reference sequence). This CDR3 is 16 amino acids long. The CDR3 loop is CASSQRPTGVNTEAFF. The CDR3 DNA follows: TGTGCCAGCAGCCAGAGACCTACAGGGGTGAACACTGAAGCTTTCTTT.

The chain joins TRBV19 to TRBJ1-1; D unclear. The CDR3 runs to 13 residues. CDR1 and CDR2 (germline): LNHDA, SQIVND (reference sequence). Trimming took off 5 bases at V and 4 bases at J, with 11 bases between the two ends. CDR3 sequence reads: CASSLQPGTEAFF. The DNA of the CDR3 is TGTGCCAGTAGTCTACAGCCTGGCACTGAAGCTTTCTTT.

The V gene is TRBV7-2, the J gene TRBJ1-2; 7 positions agree with TRBD1. Germline V gene data show CDR1 as SGHTA and CDR2 as FQGNSA. CDR3 length: 16 residues. The junction had 6 bases not matched to a gene; V was cut back by 0 bases and J by 2 bases. CDR3 nucleotides: TGTGCCAGCAGCTTAGCCTCGGGACAGCGGAACTATGGCTACACCTTC. Encoded protein: CASSLASGQRNYGYTF.

CDR3 sequence: CASGLVGRETQYF. The CDR3 DNA sequence: TGTGCTAGTGGTTTAGTGGGCCGGGAGACCCAGTACTTC. This chain links TRBV12-5 with TRBJ2-5; D gene uncertain. CDR3 size: 13 residues. The germline gives CDR1 LGHNT, CDR2 FRNRAP. The V end lost 3 bases, the J end lost 5 bases, and 10 bases lay between the germline ends. The complete variable domain, with remaining parts taken from reference TRBV12-5 and TRBJ2-5, reads DARVTQTPRHKVTEMGQEVTMRCQPILGHNTVFWYRQTMMQGLELLAYFRNRAPLDDSGMPKDRFSAEMPDATLATLKIQPSEPRDSAVYFCASGLVGRETQYFGPGTRLLVL.

The chain carries TRBV7-9 and TRBJ1-4; D may be TRBD1 (6 bases). The CDR3 totals 14 residues. Trimming took 4 bases from V and 8 from J, leaving 14 bases between them. CDR1 and CDR2 from the germline V gene are SEHNR and FQNEAQ (reference sequence). The CDR3 DNA follows: TGTGCCAGCAGCTCATACAGGGAGCAAGAAAAACTGTTTTTT. Translation: CASSSYREQEKLFF.

The chain combines TRBV3-1 (or the pseudogene TRBV3-2) with TRBJ2-5, with D perhaps TRBD2 (8 bases). Germline CDR1 reads LGHDT; CDR2 reads YNNKEL (reference sequence). This CDR3 is built from 15 residues. Trimming removed 3 bases at V and 4 bases at J, with 15 bases between. The CDR3 DNA reads TGTGCCAGCAGCCATAGCGGGGCAGGGGGAGAGACCCAGTACTTC. This sequence encodes CASSHSGAGGETQYF.

J is TRBJ2-2 and V is TRBV5-1; D uncertain. The germline V and J ends were trimmed by 0 bases and 0 bases, with 9 bases remaining between them. Looked up from germline, CDR1 is SGHRS and CDR2 is YFSETQ. There are 16 residues in the CDR3. The CDR3, as DNA: TGCGCCAGCAGCTTGGTCCCACAGACGAACACCGGGGAGCTGTTTTTT. This sequence encodes CASSLVPQTNTGELFF.